The 14 T cell receptor beta chains reported below all come from one sample, sequenced in a study of T-cell memory formation after mild COVID-19. From the 5' RACE reads, TCRdb called clonotypes with MiXCR, one entry per CDR3 protein. Counted here are about 180,000 distinct CDR3 sequences, approximately 17% occurring once; the ten biggest clones make up roughly 3.7%. The sample taken for sequencing was PBMCs or a T cell subset sorted from them (not recorded which). Receptors were obtained from a man between 18 and 35 years old who had mild COVID-19 (a few samples of this study predate the infection). Cell type and time point are not known.

The V gene is TRBV11-2, the J gene TRBJ1-6, with unresolved D. Germline V gives CDR1 SGHAT, CDR2 FQNNGV. This CDR3 spans 13 amino acids. Trimming shortened V by 3 bases and J by 11 bases, and 11 bases separated the two germline ends. The CDR3 bases are TGTGCCAGCAGCTTTCAGACGCTAACACCCCTCCACTTT. Translated: CASSFQTLTPLHF.

Ten or more counts support this clonotype. V is TRBV4-2 and J is TRBJ2-5; D uncertain. Trimming took off 3 bases at V and 1 base at J, with 6 bases between the two ends. Germline-derived CDR1 and CDR2 are LGHNA and YNFKEQ. This CDR3 has 13 residues. The DNA of the CDR3 is TGTGCCAGCAGCCAGGGCAGCCAAGAGACCCAGTACTTC. It translates to CASSQGSQETQYF.

This clonotype was counted a few times. The chain combines TRBV5-1 with TRBJ2-7, with 8 bases fitting TRBD1. The CDR3 totals 14 residues. The V and J ends lost 5 bases and 7 bases, in that order; junction bases with no gene match: 11. Germline CDR1 is SGHRS and CDR2 is YFSETQ. The CDR3 loop reads CASRVGQGALEQYV. The CDR3 DNA follows: TGCGCCAGCAGGGTCGGGCAGGGGGCCTTGGAGCAGTACGTC.

The chain carries TRBV27 and TRBJ1-5; TRBD1 aligns across 8 bases. Trimming removed 6 bases from V and 0 bases from J; junction bases left unmatched: 10. The CDR3 sequence is 17 residues long. Per germline, CDR1 MNHEY and CDR2 SMNVEV (reference sequence). The CDR3 reads CASRARTGTYSNQPQHF. Written as DNA, the CDR3 is TGTGCCAGCAGGGCCCGGACAGGGACCTATAGCAATCAGCCCCAGCATTTT.

This CDR3 reads CASRRASGGPSLLTDTQYF. CDR3 nucleotides: TGTGCCAGCAGAAGGGCCAGCGGGGGGCCTTCTCTACTCACAGATACGCAGTATTTT. V gene TRBV21-1 combines with J gene TRBJ2-3; the D call in the table, TRBD2, was not verified against the DNA. TRBV21-1 is classified as a pseudogene. This CDR3 comprises 19 residues.

This clonotype has just a few counts. V usage is TRBV29-1 and J usage is TRBJ1-1; D is ambiguous. Trimming pared 2 bases from V and 1 base from J, leaving 11 bases between. CDR3 length: 14 amino acids. Looked up from germline, CDR1 is SQVTM and CDR2 is ANQGSEA. The CDR3 DNA follows: TGCAGCGTTGAACCACGGATAACGAACACTGAAGCTTTCTTT. Its translation is CSVEPRITNTEAFF.

The sample holds a few counts of this clonotype. The rearrangement links TRBV7-2 to TRBJ2-7; D may be TRBD1 or TRBD2 (5 bases each). The CDR3 runs 15 residues. The germline V gene has CDR1 SGHTA and CDR2 FQGNSA. The V and J ends lost 8 bases and 4 bases respectively, with 21 bases between them. CDR3 amino acids: CASAGGGKYRYEQYV. The DNA for the CDR3 is TGTGCCAGCGCTGGGGGTGGGAAATATCGGTACGAGCAGTACGTC.

The genes are TRBV11-3 and TRBJ2-7; 7 bases fit TRBD1. Trimming cost V 5 bases and J 4 bases; bases outside gene matches: 8. The CDR3 runs to 14 residues. CDR1 is SGHNT and CDR2 is YENEEA in the germline V gene. The CDR3 sequence is CASSAGQVGYEQYV. In nucleotides, the CDR3 is TGTGCCAGCAGCGCCGGACAGGTCGGGTACGAGCAGTACGTC.

This rearrangement joins TRBV20-1 to TRBJ2-3, with TRBD2 matching 14 bases. This CDR3 has 14 amino acids. The germline V gene encodes CDR1 DFQATT and CDR2 SNEGSKA (reference sequence). CDR3 protein: CRAGLAGGTDTQYF. The CDR3 DNA reads TGCAGGGCGGGACTAGCGGGGGGCACAGATACGCAGTATTTT.

This clonotype was seen a few times. The chain is built from TRBV20-1 and TRBJ2-5; the D is unclear. V was trimmed by 5 bases and J by 0 bases, leaving 13 bases between them. CDR3 size: 14 residues. Germline CDR1 and CDR2: DFQATT and SNEGSKA (reference sequence). CDR3 region: CSAAPPGYQETQYF. In DNA form, the CDR3 reads TGCAGTGCTGCCCCTCCAGGTTACCAAGAGACCCAGTACTTC.

The chain is built from TRBV6-5 and TRBJ2-7, with TRBD1 matching over 10 bases. Germline V gene data show CDR1 as MNHEY and CDR2 as SVGAGI. The CDR3 extends over 16 amino acids. After removal of 6 bases from V and 3 bases from J, the junction contained 11 bases not matched to a gene. CDR3 loop: CASSLHSGTGDYEQYF. CDR3 bases: TGTGCCAGCAGCCTCCACTCCGGGACAGGGGACTACGAGCAGTACTTC.

This clonotype has more than one count but fewer than ten. This rearrangement joins TRBV12-3 or TRBV12-4 to TRBJ1-2; D may be TRBD1 (5 bases). V lost 2 bases to trimming and J lost 8 bases, with 12 bases between them. The CDR3 consists of 13 residues. The CDR3: CASSLNQGQGYTF. In DNA, the CDR3 is TGTGCCAGCAGTTTAAACCAGGGCCAAGGCTACACCTTC.

The chain carries TRBV7-6 and TRBJ2-1, with D tentatively TRBD1 or TRBD2 (5 bases each). CDR3 length equals 11 residues. The V end lost 1 base, the J end lost 12 bases, and 7 bases lay between the germline ends. In germline, CDR1 is SGHVS, CDR2 FNYEAQ. The CDR3 DNA follows: TGTGCCAGCAGCTTAGGGGGGTCGCAGTTCTTC. This sequence encodes CASSLGGSQFF.

The V and J genes are TRBV6-1 and TRBJ1-5, with D uncertain. Trimming took 1 base from V and 2 from J, leaving 3 bases between them. CDR3 length: 13 residues. The germline V gene encodes CDR1 MNHNS and CDR2 SASEGT. CDR3 bases: TGTGCCAGCAGTGAAGGCGGCAATCAGCCCCAGCATTTT. Translated, it gives CASSEGGNQPQHF.